One T cell receptor beta chain is described in this entry. Its antigen is as yet unknown. Clones were sequenced by immunoSEQ multiplex PCR, and TCRdb holds only the in-frame ones, with some missing. The top ten clones hold under 2% of a sample with approximately 150,000 clones, over 85% of them seen once. This sample is drawn from a study of T cell responses to AZD1222 COVID-19 vaccine. General observations from the study: Spike as a whole was targeted by vaccine-associated CD4 TCRs, dominant at 160-218 and 743-854.

This CDR3 contains 17 residues. Germline loops: CDR1 MGHRA, CDR2 YSYEKL. V lost 2 bases and J 0 bases, leaving 14 bases between the germline ends. Second doses were pooled across both intervals (about 4 or about 12 weeks). This material consisted of peripheral blood, taken 28 days after the second AZD1222 dose. The J gene is TRBJ1-3, the V gene TRBV4-1, with D unclear. The source of this sequence is an adult who received the AZD1222 COVID-19 vaccine. Written as DNA, the CDR3 is TGCGCCAGCAGCCAAATAGTGACGGAAGACTCTGGAAACACCATATATTTT. The encoded protein is CASSQIVTEDSGNTIYF.